This is a list of T cell receptor beta chains from one sample in a study of blood T cells in healthy people across ages. TCRdb re-analysed the 5' RACE reads in MiXCR, keeping a single row per CDR3 protein. The repertoire includes 1.2 million to 1.5 million distinct CDR3 sequences, around 55% of them detected once, and roughly 7% sits in the top ten. What was sequenced was blood. These TCRs come from a man in his late teens or twenties in good health. CDR3s include the opening cysteine and the closing phenylalanine or tryptophan. A D gene is named only where the DNA matches it firmly. Clone sizes are given selectively: once, few, many, or a class where the clone is expanded.

D: -; J: TRBJ1-2; size: -; V: TRBV7-6; DNA: TGTGCCAGCAGCCCGGATGGAGGGGGCTACACCTTC; CDR3: CASSPDGGGYTF
D: TRBD2; J: TRBJ2-1; size: -; V: TRBV12-3/TRBV12-4; DNA: TGTGCCAGCAAGAGAACTAGCGCTTACAATGAGCAGTTCTTC; CDR3: CASKRTSAYNEQFF
D: -; J: TRBJ1-3; size: once; V: TRBV29-1; DNA: TGCAGCGTAGGGGGGGACACCTCTGGAAACACCATATATTTT; CDR3: CSVGGDTSGNTIYF
D: -; J: TRBJ2-4; size: -; V: TRBV5-5; DNA: TGTGCCAGCAGCCCCGGGCCCTGGGGGGAGGCCAAAAACATTCAGTACTTC; CDR3: CASSPGPWGEAKNIQYF
D: -; J: TRBJ2-5; size: -; V: TRBV4-1; DNA: TGCGCCAGCAGCCAATTACAGGGTTTGACCCAGTACTTC; CDR3: CASSQLQGLTQYF
D: TRBD2; J: TRBJ2-5; size: -; V: TRBV11-2; DNA: TGTGCCAGCAGCGTGACTAGCGGGGGGCGCCGTCAAGAGACCCAGTACTTC; CDR3: CASSVTSGGRRQETQYF
D: -; J: TRBJ2-7; size: -; V: TRBV3-1; DNA: TGTGCCAGCAGCCAAGTTTTGGGCTCCTTCTACGAGCAGTACTTC; CDR3: CASSQVLGSFYEQYF
D: -; J: TRBJ1-2; size: -; V: TRBV6-2/TRBV6-3; DNA: TGTGCCAGCAGTTATCCACAGTATGGCTACACCTTC; CDR3: CASSYPQYGYTF
D: TRBD1; J: TRBJ1-1; size: once; V: TRBV28; DNA: TGTGCCACCGAGTCCGGGACAGGGACTGAAGCTTTCTTT; CDR3: CATESGTGTEAFF
D: TRBD1; J: TRBJ2-1; size: -; V: TRBV4-1; DNA: TGCGCCAGCAGCCAATACAACAGGGGGGCCTACAATGAGCAGTTCTTC; CDR3: CASSQYNRGAYNEQFF
D: TRBD2; J: TRBJ2-3; size: -; V: TRBV9; DNA: TGTGCCAACAGCGTAGACCCGGGACTAGCGGCCATCACAGATACGCAGTATTTT; CDR3: CANSVDPGLAAITDTQYF
D: -; J: TRBJ2-7; size: -; V: TRBV11-2; DNA: TGTGCCAGCCAGCATTTTTCCTACGAGCAGTACTTC; CDR3: CASQHFSYEQYF
D: -; J: TRBJ1-2; size: -; V: TRBV28; DNA: TGTGCCAGCAGTACCTGGACAGCGAATGGCTACACCTTC; CDR3: CASSTWTANGYTF
D: -; J: TRBJ1-4; size: few; V: TRBV5-1; DNA: TGCGCCAGCAGCCTACAAGTAGCGGATGAAAAACTGTTTTTT; CDR3: CASSLQVADEKLFF
D: -; J: TRBJ1-2; size: -; V: TRBV12-3/TRBV12-4; DNA: TGTGCCAGCAGTCAATCAGCCGCTGTTAACTATGGCTACACCTTC; CDR3: CASSQSAAVNYGYTF
D: TRBD1; J: TRBJ2-7; size: -; V: TRBV20-1; DNA: TGCAGTGCTAGGGGGCAGGGGGACTCCTACGAGCAGTACTTC; CDR3: CSARGQGDSYEQYF
D: TRBD1; J: TRBJ1-5; size: -; V: TRBV12-3/TRBV12-4; DNA: TGTGCCAGCAGCCGAACCGGGACAGCCAATCAGCCCCAGCATTTT; CDR3: CASSRTGTANQPQHF
D: TRBD1; J: TRBJ1-2; size: -; V: TRBV20-1; DNA: TGCAGTGCTAACCGAATCGGACAGGACCCTAACTATGGCTACACCTTC; CDR3: CSANRIGQDPNYGYTF
D: -; J: TRBJ2-5; size: -; V: TRBV7-6; DNA: TGTGCCAGCAGTTCCTTAGCGGTGCGAGGAGGGGAGACCCAGTACTTC; CDR3: CASSSLAVRGGETQYF
D: -; J: TRBJ2-4; size: -; V: TRBV6-1; DNA: TGTGCCAGCAGTGACTGGGGGCCATTAGCCAAAAACATTCAGTACTTC; CDR3: CASSDWGPLAKNIQYF
D: TRBD2; J: TRBJ2-3; size: -; V: TRBV29-1; DNA: TGCAGCGTTGGCCGGGGGGAAGATACGCAGTATTTT; CDR3: CSVGRGEDTQYF
D: -; J: TRBJ1-2; size: once; V: TRBV12-3/TRBV12-4; DNA: TGTGCCAGCAGCAGAGCTAACTATGGCTGCACCTTC; CDR3: CASSRANYGCTF
D: TRBD2; J: TRBJ2-7; size: -; V: TRBV12-3/TRBV12-4; DNA: TGTGCCAGCAGTCCATTCCCTAGCGGGAGGCTCTACGAGCAGTACTTC; CDR3: CASSPFPSGRLYEQYF
D: -; J: TRBJ2-3; size: -; V: TRBV9; DNA: TGTGCCAGCAGCCTCCTAGCGTGGGGCACAGATACGCAGTATTTT; CDR3: CASSLLAWGTDTQYF
D: TRBD1; J: TRBJ2-4; size: few; V: TRBV29-1; DNA: TGCAGCGCAGGGGGCCGACAGAGGGACATTCAGTACTTC; CDR3: CSAGGRQRDIQYF
D: TRBD1; J: TRBJ1-2; size: -; V: TRBV27; DNA: TGTGCCAGCAGTTCACACGACAGGGGAGGCGATGGCTACACCTTC; CDR3: CASSSHDRGGDGYTF
D: -; J: TRBJ2-7; size: -; V: TRBV11-2; DNA: TGTGCCAGCAGCTTGGCCAGGCAGGTCTACGAGCAGTACTTC; CDR3: CASSLARQVYEQYF
D: TRBD1; J: TRBJ1-5; size: -; V: TRBV2; DNA: TGTGCCAGCAGCCGGGACAGGGGTGTCCAGCCCCAGCATTTT; CDR3: CASSRDRGVQPQHF
D: TRBD2; J: TRBJ2-1; size: few; V: TRBV5-1; DNA: TGCGCCAGCAGCTTGCACCACCTACTAGCGGGAATCTACAATGAGCAGTTCTTC; CDR3: CASSLHHLLAGIYNEQFF
D: TRBD1; J: TRBJ2-5; size: -; V: TRBV12-3/TRBV12-4; DNA: TGTGCCAGCAGACAAAACCCTGGACAGGGGGAGACCCAGTACTTC; CDR3: CASRQNPGQGETQYF
D: TRBD2; J: TRBJ2-3; size: -; V: TRBV27; DNA: TGTGCCAGCAGTTGGGGACTAGCGGGAGTTGATACGCAGTATTTT; CDR3: CASSWGLAGVDTQYF
D: -; J: TRBJ2-7; size: few; V: TRBV25-1; DNA: TGTGCCAGCAGTGAGTTCGACAGGGAGGCATTCTACGAGCAGTACTTC; CDR3: CASSEFDREAFYEQYF
D: -; J: TRBJ2-1; size: -; V: TRBV29-1; DNA: TGCAGCGTTGAATTCCTTAACAATGAGCAGTTCTTC; CDR3: CSVEFLNNEQFF
D: TRBD2; J: TRBJ2-7; size: few; V: TRBV10-3; DNA: TGTGCCATCAGTGAGACTAGCGGGATTTCCTCCTACGAGCAGTACTTC; CDR3: CAISETSGISSYEQYF
D: -; J: TRBJ2-1; size: once; V: TRBV6-5; DNA: TGTGCCAGCAGTCACCCTAATAGTGGAAATGAGCAGTTCTTC; CDR3: CASSHPNSGNEQFF
D: -; J: TRBJ2-7; size: -; V: TRBV20-1; DNA: TGCAGTGCTAGGTTTGCGGGCGTAACCTACGAGCAGTACTTC; CDR3: CSARFAGVTYEQYF
D: -; J: TRBJ1-6; size: few; V: TRBV27; DNA: TGTGCCAGCAGTTTATCGGGGAGTTCACCCCTCCACTTT; CDR3: CASSLSGSSPLHF
D: -; J: TRBJ1-2; size: -; V: TRBV6-5; DNA: TGTGCCAGCAGTTACTCGGGACGAAGAGCTAACTATGGCTACACCTTC; CDR3: CASSYSGRRANYGYTF
D: TRBD1; J: TRBJ2-2; size: few; V: TRBV10-3; DNA: TGTGCCATTCTGGACAGGTTAGACACCGGGGAGCTGTTTTTT; CDR3: CAILDRLDTGELFF
D: -; J: TRBJ2-1; size: -; V: TRBV2; DNA: TGTGCCAGCAGTGGAGCTATCCGGTCCTACAATGAGCAGTTCTTC; CDR3: CASSGAIRSYNEQFF
D: -; J: TRBJ1-2; size: -; V: TRBV4-1; DNA: TGCGCCAGCAGCCAAGATATATCGGGACGAGCTAACTATGGCTTCACCTTC; CDR3: CASSQDISGRANYGFTF